This T cell receptor beta chain is drawn from a study of T cell responses to AZD1222 COVID-19 vaccine. Whole-study results and caveats: Only 6 or 7 people who got AZD1222 tested seropositive at baseline. Spike-specific TCR breadth and depth went up after people got two AZD1222 doses. Spike was spanned by vaccine-associated CD4 TCRs, with dominance at 160-218 and 743-854. Researchers took repertoire samples only after the peak T cell response had come.

The data were produced by immunoSEQ multiplex PCR, yet TCRdb's version contains in-frame clones alone and is incomplete. The sample lists over 100,000 clones; roughly 86% were seen once. As to this clone: No antigen is known for it.

V was trimmed by 0 bases and J by 10 bases, leaving 10 bases between them. This CDR3 is 13 amino acids long. The germline gives CDR1 LGHNA, CDR2 YNFKEQ. The V gene is TRBV4-2, the J gene TRBJ2-1; D is uncertain. The sequenced sample was peripheral blood, obtained 28 days after the second AZD1222 dose. This sequence was found in an adult who received the AZD1222 COVID-19 vaccine. The CDR3 DNA reads as TGTGCCAGCAGCCAAGACCCCCCCTCCGAGCAGTTCTTC. Its translation: CASSQDPPSEQFF.